This T cell receptor (beta chain) was documented in a study of shared clonotypes between healthy human individuals. Study-wide points: Clonotype sharing across donors was expected to vary with sequencing depth. Non-shared clonotypes had lower generation probabilities than those shared by all four donors.

Naive CD8 populations comprised CD45RO-negative cells positively selected for CCR7, excluding terminally differentiated effector memory CD45RA+ cells. Notes on this clone: Its antigen remains unknown.

Per the germline V gene, CDR1 is SGHTA and CDR2 is FQGNSA. V gave up 1 base and J gave up 3 bases, with 16 bases separating them. The CDR3 is 16 residues long. Here immunoSEQ multiplex PCR was the method, and the copy in TCRdb shows in-frame clones only, minus some. The table shows hundreds of thousands of clones, with about 91% occurring only once. The TCR was taken from a man aged 25-45 years in good health. The J gene is TRBJ2-7, the V gene TRBV7-2; maybe TRBD1 (6 bases). Material: naive CD8+ T cells sorted from blood. As DNA, the CDR3 is TGTGCCAGCAGCTTAGATAGGACAGCCAATAACTACGAGCAGTACTTC. Its translation is CASSLDRTANNYEQYF.